This paragraph covers one T cell receptor (beta chain) sequence. The entry originates in a study of blood T cell repertoires in COVID-19. Looking at the study overall: PBMCs, B-cell-depleted T cells, or T cells provided the cDNA or gDNA that made up the material.

Per the authors' pipeline: How many nucleated cells were present was estimated from reference gene primer amplification. The assay was immunoSEQ multiplex PCR, and TCRdb's table has in-frame clones only and misses some. The V and J calls and clone size were taken over from that table, and D and trimming were inferred from the DNA. The sample holds about 230,000 clones; around four fifths are singletons and the top ten take 2.6%. Germline lookup yields CDR1 SGHNT and CDR2 YYREEE (reference sequence). The V and J ends lost 3 bases and 3 bases respectively, with 10 bases between them. The CDR3 has 13 residues.

The TCR comes from a woman in her 70s with active or convalescent COVID-19. Source material: peripheral blood. The chain couples TRBV5-4 to TRBJ2-7, with D possibly being TRBD1 (5 bases). CDR3 region: CASSSPQGYEQYF. CDR3 DNA: TGTGCCAGCAGCTCCCCCCAGGGCTACGAGCAGTACTTC.